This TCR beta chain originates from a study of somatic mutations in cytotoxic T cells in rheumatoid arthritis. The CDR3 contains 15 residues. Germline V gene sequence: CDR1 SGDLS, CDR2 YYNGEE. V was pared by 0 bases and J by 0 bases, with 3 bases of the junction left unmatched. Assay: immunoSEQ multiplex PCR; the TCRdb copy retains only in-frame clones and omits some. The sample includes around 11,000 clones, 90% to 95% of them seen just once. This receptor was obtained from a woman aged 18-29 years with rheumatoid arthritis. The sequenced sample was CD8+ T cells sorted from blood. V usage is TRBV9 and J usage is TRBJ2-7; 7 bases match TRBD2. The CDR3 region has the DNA TGTGCCAGCAGCGTAGACGGGGGGAGCTCCTACGAGCAGTACTTC. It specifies CASSVDGGSSYEQYF.